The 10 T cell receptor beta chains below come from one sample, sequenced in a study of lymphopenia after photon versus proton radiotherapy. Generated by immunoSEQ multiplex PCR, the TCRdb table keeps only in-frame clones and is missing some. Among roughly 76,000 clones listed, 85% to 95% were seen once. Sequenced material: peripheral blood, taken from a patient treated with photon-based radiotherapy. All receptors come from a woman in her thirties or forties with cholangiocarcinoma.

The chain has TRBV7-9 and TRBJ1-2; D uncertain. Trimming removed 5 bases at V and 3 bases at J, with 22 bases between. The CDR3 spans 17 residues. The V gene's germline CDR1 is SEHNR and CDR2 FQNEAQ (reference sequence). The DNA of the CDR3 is TGTGCCAGCAGCACAATTCGGCCAGCCGGCCTCGACTATGGCTACACCTTC. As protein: CASSTIRPAGLDYGYTF.

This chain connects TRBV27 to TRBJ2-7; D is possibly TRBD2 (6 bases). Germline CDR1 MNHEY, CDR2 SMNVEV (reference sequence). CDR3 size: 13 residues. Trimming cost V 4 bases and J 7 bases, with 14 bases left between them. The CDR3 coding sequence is TGTGCCAGCAGTTCCTGGGAGGCGGGGGAGCAGTACTTC. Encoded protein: CASSSWEAGEQYF.

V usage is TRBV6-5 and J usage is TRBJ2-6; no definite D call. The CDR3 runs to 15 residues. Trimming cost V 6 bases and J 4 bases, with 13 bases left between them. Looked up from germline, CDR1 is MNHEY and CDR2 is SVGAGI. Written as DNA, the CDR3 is TGTGCCAGCAGAGCCGGCAAGGCCGGGGCCAACGTCCTGACTTTC. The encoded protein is CASRAGKAGANVLTF.

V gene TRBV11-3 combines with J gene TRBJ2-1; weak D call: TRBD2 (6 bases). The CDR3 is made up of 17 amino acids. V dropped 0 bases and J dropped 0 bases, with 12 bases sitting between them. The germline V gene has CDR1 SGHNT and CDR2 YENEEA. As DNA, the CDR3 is TGTGCCAGCAGCTTAGAAGGTAGCGGCAGCTCCTACAATGAGCAGTTCTTC. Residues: CASSLEGSGSSYNEQFF.

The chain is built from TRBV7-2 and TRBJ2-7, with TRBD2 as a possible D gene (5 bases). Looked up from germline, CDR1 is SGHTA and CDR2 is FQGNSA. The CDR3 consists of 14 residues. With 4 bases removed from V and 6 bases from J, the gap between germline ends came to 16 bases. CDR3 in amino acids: CASSSIASLSEQYF. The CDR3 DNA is TGTGCCAGCAGCTCTATAGCGTCCCTGAGCGAGCAGTACTTC.

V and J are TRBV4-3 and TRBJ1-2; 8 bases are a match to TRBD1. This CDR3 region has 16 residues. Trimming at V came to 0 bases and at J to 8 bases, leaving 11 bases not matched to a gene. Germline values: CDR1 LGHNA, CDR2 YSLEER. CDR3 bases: TGCGCCAGCAGCCAAGAGTGGCAGGGGGCGGTTAGAGGCTACACCTTC. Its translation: CASSQEWQGAVRGYTF.

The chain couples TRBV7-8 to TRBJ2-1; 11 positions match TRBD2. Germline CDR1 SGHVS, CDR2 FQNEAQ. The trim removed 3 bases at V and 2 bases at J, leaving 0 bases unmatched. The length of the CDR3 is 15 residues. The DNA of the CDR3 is TGTGCCAGCAGCTTTAGCGGGGGGGCCTACAATGAGCAGTTCTTC. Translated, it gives CASSFSGGAYNEQFF. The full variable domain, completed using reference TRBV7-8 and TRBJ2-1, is GAGVSQSPRYKVAKRGQDVALRCDPISGHVSLFWYQQALGQGPEFLTYFQNEAQLDKSGLPSDRFFAERPEGSVSTLKIQRTQQEDSAVYLCASSFSGGAYNEQFFGPGTRLTVL.

The DNA of the CDR3 is TGTGCCAGCAGTTCGACTAGCGGAAACGAGCAGTACTTC. Its translation is CASSSTSGNEQYF. V usage is TRBV6-5 and J usage is TRBJ2-7; 9 bases fit TRBD2. Germline V gene lookup returns CDR1 MNHEY and CDR2 SVGAGI. V was clipped by 4 bases and J by 5 bases; unmatched bases: 3. The CDR3 has 13 amino acids.

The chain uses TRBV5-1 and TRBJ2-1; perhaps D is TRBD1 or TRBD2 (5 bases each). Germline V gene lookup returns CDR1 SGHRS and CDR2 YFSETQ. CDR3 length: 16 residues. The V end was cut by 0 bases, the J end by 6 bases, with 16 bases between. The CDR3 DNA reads TGCGCCAGCAGCTTGGCCACGGGACGAGGAAGCAATGAGCAGTTCTTC. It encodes CASSLATGRGSNEQFF. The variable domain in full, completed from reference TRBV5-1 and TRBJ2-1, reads KAGVTQTPRYLIKTRGQQVTLSCSPISGHRSVSWYQQTPGQGLQFLFEYFSETQRNKGNFPGRFSGRQFSNSRSEMNVSTLELGDSALYLCASSLATGRGSNEQFFGPGTRLTVL.

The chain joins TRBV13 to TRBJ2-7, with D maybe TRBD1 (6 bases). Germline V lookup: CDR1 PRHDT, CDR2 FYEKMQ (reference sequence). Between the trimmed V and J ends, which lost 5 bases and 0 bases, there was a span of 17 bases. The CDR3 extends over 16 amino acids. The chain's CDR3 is CASSVEAGVTSYEQYF. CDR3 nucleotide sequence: TGTGCCAGCAGCGTAGAGGCAGGGGTTACCTCCTACGAGCAGTACTTC.